This TCR beta chain was sequenced for a study of radiotherapy plus CTLA-4 blockade in lung cancer. Across the whole study: The study recorded objective responses in 15% to 20% of patients and disease control in 25% to 35%.

TCRdb's table, derived via immunoSEQ multiplex PCR, lists solely in-frame clones and lacks some. The table includes over 80,000 clones, around nine tenths detected once. This CDR3 has 15 residues. V was shortened by 9 bases and J by 10 bases, with 22 bases between the two germline ends. Participants had chemo-refractory metastatic non-small-cell lung cancer and were treated with focal radiation plus ipilimumab CTLA-4 blockade. The rearrangement joins TRBV23-1 to TRBJ1-6, with a tentative D call TRBD1 (5 bases). TRBV23-1 is classed as an ORF, of uncertain function. This sequence was found in a human donor with non-small cell lung cancer that progressed on radiotherapy plus ipilimumab. The input for sequencing was peripheral blood, taken from a patient treated with radiotherapy plus ipilimumab. DNA for the CDR3: TGCGCCAGTTCCCCGCCCTCCAGGGCAGGGTCACCCCTCCACTTT. Protein product: CASSPPSRAGSPLHF.